This note documents a single T cell receptor (beta chain) sequence. These data belong to a study of blood T cell repertoires in COVID-19. Across the study: Whether acute or convalescent, the COVID-19 samples came from the United States, Italy and Spain. The cDNA or gDNA used as material had been derived from T cells, B-cell-depleted T cells, or PBMCs.

V was clipped by 4 bases and J by 3 bases, with 10 bases between them. There are 13 residues in the CDR3. Germline values: CDR1 LNHNV, CDR2 YYDKDF (reference sequence). Per the study methods: The authors estimated nucleated cell counts from reference gene primer amplification. Sequencing was performed with immunoSEQ multiplex PCR; in TCRdb, only in-frame clones are kept and a portion is missing. Clonal size and the V and J genes are those of that table, whereas D and trimming came from the DNA. The data show 260,000 or so clones, with roughly 80% seen just once and roughly 8% held by the top ten. It was during active infection that Seattle patients were enrolled and then longitudinally followed.

Source material: peripheral blood. The V and J genes are TRBV15 and TRBJ2-7; TRBD1 might be the D (6 bases). The sequence derives from a woman aged 80 or over with COVID-19, enrolled during active disease. The CDR3 reads CATSMGQDYEQYF. CDR3 coding DNA: TGTGCCACCAGCATGGGACAAGACTACGAGCAGTACTTC.